This T cell receptor beta chain was sequenced for a study of cytomegalovirus exposure and HLA in healthy donors. PCR amplification relied on 60 Vbeta primers (plus 13 Jbeta primers). TCRdb's table, derived via immunoSEQ multiplex PCR, lists solely in-frame clones and lacks some. The sample holds 120,000 or so clones, approximately 83% seen once. This CDR3 has 15 residues. The germline gives CDR1 MNHNS, CDR2 SASEGT. J gave up 2 bases and V 6 bases, and 8 bases lay outside the gene matches. Sequencing was carried out using PBMCs. The rearrangement uses TRBV6-1 and TRBJ1-1; 8 nucleotides line up with TRBD1. This receptor was obtained from a man aged 35-49 years in good health and CMV-seronegative. The CDR3 nucleotides read TGTGCCAGCAGGATGATGGACAGGGTCAACACTGAAGCTTTCTTT. The encoded protein is CASRMMDRVNTEAFF.